This TCR beta chain was documented in a study of T cells in Graves' hyperthyroidism and ophthalmopathy. Study-wide results and caveats: Researchers found most expanded thyroid clonotypes above 0.001 in blood as well.

Amplification targeted TCR beta CDR3 regions from RNA transcripts. In the first-round RT-PCR of the TCR CDR3, the HTBI primer set was used. TCRdb re-called the multiplex PCR reads through MiXCR, storing one row per CDR3 protein. Of 730,000 or so distinct CDR3 sequences listed, about 19% are singletons. This clonotype was detected only a few times. Its antigen is not identified. Germline CDR1 and CDR2: SQVTM and ANQGSEA. CDR3 length: 16 amino acids. The germline V and J ends were trimmed by 0 bases and 0 bases, with 15 bases remaining between them. Material: blood. The origin of this receptor is a woman aged 45 to 65 with Graves' hyperthyroidism that later progressed to Graves' ophthalmopathy. The V call is TRBV29-1, the J call TRBJ2-7; D tentatively fits TRBD1 or TRBD2 (5 bases each). The CDR3 loop is CSVEDRRTQSSYEQYF. Written as DNA, the CDR3 is TGCAGCGTTGAAGATAGGAGGACACAGAGCTCCTACGAGCAGTACTTC.